The count of the clone carrying this TCR beta chain is one. Its cognate antigen is unknown. This entry comes from a study of CD4 T cells in relation to SARS-CoV-2 and coronaviruses. V gave up 6 bases and J gave up 2 bases, with 14 bases separating them. This CDR3 has 15 residues. Germline CDR1 reads SGHRS; CDR2 reads YFSETQ. The unexposed donors gave CD4+ T cells in about 2010-2018, prior to COVID-19. Isolation of CD4+ T cells took place after less than 11 days in culture. As cell numbers allowed, unexposed-donor CD4+ T cells faced SARS-CoV-2 S/N and four cold-coronavirus spikes. Sequenced by immunoSEQ multiplex PCR; TCRdb stores in-frame clones only, minus some. Of about 24,000 clones in the sample, less than 75% are singletons; the top ten hold roughly 18%.

This receptor was identified in a human donor in good health. This rearrangement joins TRBV5-1 to TRBJ2-2; TRBD2 is a possible D gene (6 bases). Sequencing was done on a sample of CD4+ T cells from PBMCs, cultured in vitro. CDR3 sequence (DNA): TGCGCCAGCAAGGCGGGGCAGCCTAACACCGGGGAGCTGTTTTTT. Amino acid sequence: CASKAGQPNTGELFF.